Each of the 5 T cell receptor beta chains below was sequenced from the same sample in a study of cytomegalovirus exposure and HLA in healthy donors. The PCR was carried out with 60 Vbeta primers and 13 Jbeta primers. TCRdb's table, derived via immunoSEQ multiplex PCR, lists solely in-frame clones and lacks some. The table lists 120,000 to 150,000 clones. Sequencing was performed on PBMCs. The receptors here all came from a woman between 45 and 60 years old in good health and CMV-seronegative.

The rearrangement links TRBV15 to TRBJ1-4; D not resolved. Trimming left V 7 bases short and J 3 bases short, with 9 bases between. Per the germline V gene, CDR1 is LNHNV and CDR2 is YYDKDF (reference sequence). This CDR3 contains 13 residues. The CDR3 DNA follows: TGTGCCACCAAAACCGGTTCTAATGAAAAACTGTTTTTT. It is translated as CATKTGSNEKLFF.

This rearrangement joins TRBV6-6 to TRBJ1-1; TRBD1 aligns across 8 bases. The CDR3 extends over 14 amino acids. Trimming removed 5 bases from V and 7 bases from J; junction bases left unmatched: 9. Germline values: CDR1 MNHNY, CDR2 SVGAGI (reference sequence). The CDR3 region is CASSTSGQVGEAFF. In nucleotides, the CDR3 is TGTGCCAGCAGTACCTCGGGACAGGTCGGTGAAGCTTTCTTT.

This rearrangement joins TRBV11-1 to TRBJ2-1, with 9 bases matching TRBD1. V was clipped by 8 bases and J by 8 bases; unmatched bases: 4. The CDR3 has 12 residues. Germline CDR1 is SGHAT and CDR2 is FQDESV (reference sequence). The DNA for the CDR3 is TGTGCCAGCGGGACAGGGCACGATGAGCAGTTCTTC. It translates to CASGTGHDEQFF. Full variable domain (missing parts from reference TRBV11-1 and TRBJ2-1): EAEVAQSPRYKITEKSQAVAFWCDPISGHATLYWYRQILGQGPELLVQFQDESVVDDSQLPKDRFSAERLKGVDSTLKIQPAELGDSAMYLCASGTGHDEQFFGPGTRLTVL.

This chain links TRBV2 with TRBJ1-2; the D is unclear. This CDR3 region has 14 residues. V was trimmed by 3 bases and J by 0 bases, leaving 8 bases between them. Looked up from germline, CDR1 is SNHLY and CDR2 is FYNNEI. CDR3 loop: CASSETRTNYGYTF. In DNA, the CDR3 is TGTGCCAGCAGTGAGACGAGGACTAACTATGGCTACACCTTC.

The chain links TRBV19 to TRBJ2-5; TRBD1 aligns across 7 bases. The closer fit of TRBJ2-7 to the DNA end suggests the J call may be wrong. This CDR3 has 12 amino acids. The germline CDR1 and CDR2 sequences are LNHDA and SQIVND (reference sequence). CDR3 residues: CASAYRGHEQYF. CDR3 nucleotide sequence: TGTGCCTCGGCCTACAGGGGCCACGAGCAGTACTTC.